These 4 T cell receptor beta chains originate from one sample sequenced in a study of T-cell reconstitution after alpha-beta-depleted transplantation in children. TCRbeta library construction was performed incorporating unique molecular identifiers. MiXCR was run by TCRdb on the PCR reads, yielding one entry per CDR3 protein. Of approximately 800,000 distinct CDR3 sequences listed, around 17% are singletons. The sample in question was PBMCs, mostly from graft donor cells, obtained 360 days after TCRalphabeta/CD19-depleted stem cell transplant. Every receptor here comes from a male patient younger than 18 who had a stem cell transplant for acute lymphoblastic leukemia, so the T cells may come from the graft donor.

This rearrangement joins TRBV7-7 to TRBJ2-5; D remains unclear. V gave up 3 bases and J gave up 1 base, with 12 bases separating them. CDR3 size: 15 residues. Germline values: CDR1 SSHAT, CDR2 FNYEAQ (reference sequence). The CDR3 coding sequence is TGTGCCAGCAGCTTCTTCACAGATCCCCAAGAGACCCAGTACTTC. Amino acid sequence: CASSFFTDPQETQYF. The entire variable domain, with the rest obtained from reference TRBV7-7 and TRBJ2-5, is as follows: GAGVSQSPRYKVTKRGQDVTLRCDPISSHATLYWYQQALGQGPEFLTYFNYEAQPDKSGLPSDRFSAERPEGSISTLTIQRTEQRDSAMYRCASSFFTDPQETQYFGPGTRLLVL.

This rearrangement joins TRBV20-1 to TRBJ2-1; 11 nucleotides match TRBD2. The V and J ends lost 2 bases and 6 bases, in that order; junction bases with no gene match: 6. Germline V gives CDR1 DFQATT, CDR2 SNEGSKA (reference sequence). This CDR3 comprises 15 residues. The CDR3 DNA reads TGCAGTGCTAGACGCGGGACTAGCGGTCCCAATGAGCAGTTCTTC. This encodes CSARRGTSGPNEQFF.

The CDR3 coding sequence is TGTGCCACCAGCAGAGAGGAAAGGGGGCGAGTTATAGTCAAAGAGACCCAGTACTTC. Translated, it gives CATSREERGRVIVKETQYF. V gene TRBV15 combines with J gene TRBJ2-5; TRBD1 aligns across 7 bases. This CDR3 spans 19 amino acids. V was pared by 0 bases and J by 3 bases, with 16 bases of the junction left unmatched. Germline loops: CDR1 LNHNV, CDR2 YYDKDF (reference sequence).

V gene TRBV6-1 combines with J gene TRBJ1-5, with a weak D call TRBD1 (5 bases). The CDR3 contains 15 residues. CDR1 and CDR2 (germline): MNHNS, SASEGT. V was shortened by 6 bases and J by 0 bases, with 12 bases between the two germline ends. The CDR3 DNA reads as TGTGCCAGCAGGGTAGGGGATTATAGCAATCAGCCCCAGCATTTT. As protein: CASRVGDYSNQPQHF.